The rows below give T cell receptor beta chains drawn from one sample of a study of cytomegalovirus exposure and HLA in healthy donors. Libraries were prepared by immunoSEQ multiplex PCR; TCRdb keeps only in-frame clonotypes and omits some of them. The profile shows 81,000 or so clones, about 69% of them singletons. Sequenced: PBMCs. The receptors shown here come from a man aged 55 to 70 in good health and CMV-seronegative. Both conserved end residues are part of each CDR3. The D gene is left open where the match is weak. Size tells how often a clone was seen (once, few, many) or the class of an expanded clone, and some rows leave it out.

15,TRBJ2-5,TRBV13,NA,NA,CASSLGGGARETQYF,TGTGCCAGCAGCTTAGGTGGGGGGGCCAGAGAGACCCAGTACTTC
19,TRBJ2-7,TRBV4-1,TRBD1,NA,CASSQEYHPGTGSDYEQYF,TGCGCCAGCAGCCAAGAATACCATCCAGGGACAGGGTCCGACTACGAGCAGTACTTC
17,TRBJ1-2,TRBV7-3,NA,NA,CASSLKGAGAANYGYTF,TGTGCCAGCAGCTTAAAAGGGGCAGGGGCCGCTAACTATGGCTACACCTTC
14,TRBJ2-1,TRBV7-2,TRBD1,NA,CASTPGTVTGEQFF,TGTGCCAGCACCCCAGGGACAGTAACTGGTGAGCAGTTCTTC
13,TRBJ2-7,TRBV27,NA,NA,CASSFGQTREQYF,TGTGCCAGCAGTTTTGGACAGACCCGCGAGCAGTACTTC
17,TRBJ2-7,TRBV11-2,TRBD2,NA,CASSSGLAGGHTSEQYF,TGTGCCAGCAGCTCCGGACTAGCGGGGGGCCACACGTCCGAGCAGTACTTC
14,TRBJ1-6,TRBV6-5,NA,NA,CASGYRVGNSPLHF,TGTGCCAGCGGGTACAGGGTGGGGAATTCACCCCTCCACTTT
13,TRBJ1-5,TRBV30,NA,NA,CAWRGQPNQPQHF,TGTGCCTGGAGGGGCCAGCCCAATCAGCCCCAGCATTTT
15,TRBJ1-1,TRBV11-2,TRBD1,NA,CASSFSGGLNTEAFF,TGTGCCAGCAGCTTTTCAGGGGGCCTGAACACTGAAGCTTTCTTT
16,TRBJ2-6,TRBV10-3,NA,NA,CAISEGAGDGANVLTF,TGTGCCATCAGTGAAGGGGCAGGGGATGGGGCCAACGTCCTGACTTTC
13,TRBJ1-5,TRBV19,NA,NA,CASSFGRDQPQHF,TGTGCCAGTAGTTTTGGGCGGGATCAGCCCCAGCATTTT
14,TRBJ2-7,TRBV19,NA,NA,CASTIRVGSYEQYF,TGTGCCAGTACCATCCGGGTGGGCTCCTACGAGCAGTACTTC
14,TRBJ1-2,TRBV5-1,NA,NA,CASSFQVSDYGYTF,TGCGCCAGCAGCTTTCAGGTCTCGGACTATGGCTACACCTTC
11,TRBJ2-7,TRBV20-1,NA,NA,CSAGTTGEQYF,TGCAGTGCTGGTACTACGGGGGAGCAGTACTTC
13,TRBJ1-1,TRBV9,NA,once,CASSVRSNTEAFF,TGTGCCAGCAGCGTTAGAAGTAACACTGAAGCTTTCTTT
15,TRBJ1-1,TRBV7-9,NA,NA,CASSPGDTREVSAFF,TGTGCCAGCAGCCCCGGGGACACCCGGGAGGTATCAGCTTTCTTT
17,TRBJ2-5,TRBV10-3,TRBD2,NA,CAISEGSAAGSRETQYF,TGTGCCATCAGTGAGGGGTCTGCAGCGGGGAGTCGAGAGACCCAGTACTTC
13,TRBJ2-7,TRBV13,NA,few,CASSAAFSYEQYF,TGTGCCAGCAGTGCAGCGTTCTCCTACGAGCAGTACTTC
13,TRBJ1-1,TRBV19,NA,NA,CASSARMGTEAFF,TGTGCCAGTAGTGCCAGGATGGGTACTGAAGCTTTCTTT
16,TRBJ2-4,TRBV5-1,TRBD1,NA,CASSGDSFSTKNIQYF,TGCGCCAGCAGCGGGGACAGCTTCTCCACCAAAAACATTCAGTACTTC
14,TRBJ1-6,TRBV21-1,NA,NA,CASTWDRENSPLHF,TGTGCCAGCACTTGGGACAGGGAGAATTCACCCCTCCACTTT
13,TRBJ1-1,TRBV30,NA,NA,CAWKREAAYLAFF,TGTGCCTGGAAAAGGGAGGCGGCCTACCTAGCTTTCTTT
14,TRBJ2-5,TRBV15,TRBD1,NA,CATSSGDRDETQYF,TGTGCCACCAGCAGCGGAGACAGGGACGAGACCCAGTACTTC
15,TRBJ2-7,TRBV30,NA,NA,CAWSTRWEGVYEQYF,TGTGCCTGGAGTACCCGGTGGGAGGGGGTCTACGAGCAGTACTTC
15,TRBJ2-3,TRBV7-8,NA,NA,CASSFSPGGARAQYF,TGTGCCAGCAGCTTTTCCCCCGGGGGAGCAAGGGCGCAGTATTTT
15,TRBJ2-7,TRBV19,NA,NA,CASSIVTGSSYEQYF,TGTGCCAGTAGTATAGTGACAGGATCCTCCTACGAGCAGTACTTC
12,TRBJ2-7,TRBV7-2,NA,NA,CASSASSYEQYF,TGTGCCAGCAGCGCTAGCTCCTACGAGCAGTACTTC
14,TRBJ2-1,TRBV5-1,NA,few,CASSLTGSYNEQFF,TGCGCCAGCAGCTTGACGGGCTCCTACAATGAGCAGTTCTTC
13,TRBJ2-5,TRBV19,TRBD1,few,CARRDRDQETQYF,TGTGCCAGAAGGGACAGGGACCAAGAGACCCAGTACTTC
17,TRBJ1-6,TRBV9,NA,NA,CASSLGAGQPYNSPLHF,TGTGCCAGCAGCTTGGGGGCAGGGCAGCCCTATAATTCACCCCTCCACTTT
14,TRBJ2-7,TRBV6-5,TRBD1,NA,CASSLDRYSYEQYF,TGTGCCAGCAGTCTGGACAGGTACTCCTACGAGCAGTACTTC
14,TRBJ1-2,TRBV5-1,TRBD1,NA,CASRIQGAGYGYTF,TGCGCCAGCAGGATACAGGGGGCTGGCTATGGCTACACCTTC
14,TRBJ1-6,TRBV5-1,NA,NA,CASSQGRQNSPLHF,TGCGCCAGCAGCCAGGGGCGGCAGAATTCACCCCTCCACTTT
17,TRBJ2-1,TRBV6-4,TRBD2,NA,CASRDPIAGGCYNEQFF,TGTGCCAGCAGGGACCCGATAGCGGGGGGTTGCTACAATGAGCAGTTCTTC
15,TRBJ1-5,TRBV7-8,NA,NA,CASSLGGGEGQPQHF,TGTGCCAGCAGCTTAGGGGGGGGCGAGGGCCAGCCCCAGCATTTT
19,TRBJ1-1,TRBV18,NA,once,CASSPLATGRTTPNTEAFF,TGTGCCAGCTCACCACTGGCTACAGGGCGCACCACACCGAACACTGAAGCTTTCTTT
17,TRBJ2-1,TRBV7-9,TRBD2,NA,CSSSHVTSGGFYNEQFF,TGTTCCAGCAGCCACGTGACTAGCGGGGGATTCTACAATGAGCAGTTCTTC
14,TRBJ1-6,TRBV7-2,TRBD1,NA,CASSPPGGSSPLHF,TGTGCCAGCAGCCCTCCAGGGGGAAGTTCACCCCTCCACTTT
14,TRBJ2-3,TRBV14,NA,NA,CASRGDISTDTQYF,TGTGCCAGCAGGGGGGACATTAGCACAGATACGCAGTATTTT
15,TRBJ2-5,TRBV5-6,NA,NA,CASSLNLEFQETQYF,TGTGCCAGCAGCTTGAATTTGGAGTTCCAAGAGACCCAGTACTTC
11,TRBJ1-1,TRBV29-1,NA,NA,CSVEGRPEAFF,TGCAGCGTCGAAGGGAGGCCTGAAGCTTTCTTT
14,TRBJ2-7,TRBV30,NA,NA,CAWSSDLPTYEQYF,TGTGCCTGGAGTAGCGACTTACCAACCTACGAGCAGTACTTC
15,TRBJ1-2,TRBV4-2,NA,NA,CASSQDGGGHYGYTF,TGTGCCAGCAGCCAAGATGGGGGGGGACACTATGGCTACACCTTC
13,TRBJ1-1,TRBV9,NA,NA,CASSADMNTEAFF,TGTGCCAGCAGCGCCGACATGAACACTGAAGCTTTCTTT
15,TRBJ2-7,TRBV11-1,TRBD1,NA,CASSYGVGQGLEQYF,TGTGCCAGCAGCTACGGAGTGGGACAGGGGCTCGAGCAGTACTTC
13,TRBJ1-1,TRBV7-9,NA,NA,CASSLTDRTEAFF,TGTGCCAGCAGCTTAACCGACAGGACTGAAGCTTTCTTT
15,TRBJ2-5,TRBV9,NA,NA,CASSVAAGYAETQYF,TGTGCCAGCAGCGTAGCTGCAGGGTACGCCGAGACCCAGTACTTC
14,TRBJ1-2,TRBV11-2,NA,NA,CASSLETGPYGYTF,TGTGCCAGCAGCTTAGAGACAGGACCCTATGGCTACACCTTC
15,TRBJ2-7,TRBV4-1,TRBD2,once,CASSQAGGGAYEQYF,TGCGCCAGCAGCCAAGCGGGCGGGGGGGCCTACGAGCAGTACTTC
17,TRBJ2-5,TRBV18,NA,NA,CASSPRADRLTPETQYF,TGTGCCAGCTCACCACGGGCGGACAGACTTACCCCAGAGACCCAGTACTTC